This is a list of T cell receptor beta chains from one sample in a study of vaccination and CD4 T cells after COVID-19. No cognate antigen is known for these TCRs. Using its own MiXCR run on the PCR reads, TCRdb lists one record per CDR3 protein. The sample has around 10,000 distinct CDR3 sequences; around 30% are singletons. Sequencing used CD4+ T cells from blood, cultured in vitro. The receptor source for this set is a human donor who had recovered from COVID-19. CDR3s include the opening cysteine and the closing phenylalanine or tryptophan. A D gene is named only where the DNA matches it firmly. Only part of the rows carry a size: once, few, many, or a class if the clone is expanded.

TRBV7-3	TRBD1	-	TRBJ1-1	CASRRGGNTEAFF	TGTGCCAGCCGCAGGGGGGGGAACACTGAAGCTTTCTTT
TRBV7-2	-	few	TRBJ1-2	CASSFRQNYGYTF	TGTGCCAGCAGCTTCCGACAGAACTATGGCTACACCTTC
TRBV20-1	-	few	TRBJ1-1	CSAGSNTEAFF	TGCAGTGCTGGCTCGAACACTGAAGCTTTCTTT
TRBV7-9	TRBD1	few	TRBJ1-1	CASSLGQGTEAFF	TGTGCCAGCAGCTTAGGACAGGGAACTGAAGCTTTCTTT
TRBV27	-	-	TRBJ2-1	CASRGLQYNEQFF	TGTGCCAGCAGGGGACTGCAATACAATGAGCAGTTCTTC
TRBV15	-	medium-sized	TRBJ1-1	CATSRDDTEAFF	TGTGCCACCAGCAGAGATGATACTGAAGCTTTCTTT
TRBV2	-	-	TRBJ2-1	CASSGYNEQFF	TGTGCCAGCAGTGGCTACAATGAGCAGTTCTTC
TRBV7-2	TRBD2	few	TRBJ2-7	CASSFSGRVGEQYF	TGTGCCAGCAGCTTTAGCGGGAGGGTTGGCGAGCAGTACTTC
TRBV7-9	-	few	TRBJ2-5	CASSLEGKTQYF	TGTGCCAGCAGCTTAGAAGGGAAGACCCAGTACTTC
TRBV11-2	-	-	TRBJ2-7	CASSPLTGSRDSYEQYF	TGTGCCAGCAGCCCACTAACAGGGTCAAGGGATTCCTACGAGCAGTACTTC
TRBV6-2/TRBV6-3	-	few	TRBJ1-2	CASSYGGTEGGGYTF	TGTGCCAGCAGTTACGGGGGGACGGAGGGCGGCGGCTACACCTTC